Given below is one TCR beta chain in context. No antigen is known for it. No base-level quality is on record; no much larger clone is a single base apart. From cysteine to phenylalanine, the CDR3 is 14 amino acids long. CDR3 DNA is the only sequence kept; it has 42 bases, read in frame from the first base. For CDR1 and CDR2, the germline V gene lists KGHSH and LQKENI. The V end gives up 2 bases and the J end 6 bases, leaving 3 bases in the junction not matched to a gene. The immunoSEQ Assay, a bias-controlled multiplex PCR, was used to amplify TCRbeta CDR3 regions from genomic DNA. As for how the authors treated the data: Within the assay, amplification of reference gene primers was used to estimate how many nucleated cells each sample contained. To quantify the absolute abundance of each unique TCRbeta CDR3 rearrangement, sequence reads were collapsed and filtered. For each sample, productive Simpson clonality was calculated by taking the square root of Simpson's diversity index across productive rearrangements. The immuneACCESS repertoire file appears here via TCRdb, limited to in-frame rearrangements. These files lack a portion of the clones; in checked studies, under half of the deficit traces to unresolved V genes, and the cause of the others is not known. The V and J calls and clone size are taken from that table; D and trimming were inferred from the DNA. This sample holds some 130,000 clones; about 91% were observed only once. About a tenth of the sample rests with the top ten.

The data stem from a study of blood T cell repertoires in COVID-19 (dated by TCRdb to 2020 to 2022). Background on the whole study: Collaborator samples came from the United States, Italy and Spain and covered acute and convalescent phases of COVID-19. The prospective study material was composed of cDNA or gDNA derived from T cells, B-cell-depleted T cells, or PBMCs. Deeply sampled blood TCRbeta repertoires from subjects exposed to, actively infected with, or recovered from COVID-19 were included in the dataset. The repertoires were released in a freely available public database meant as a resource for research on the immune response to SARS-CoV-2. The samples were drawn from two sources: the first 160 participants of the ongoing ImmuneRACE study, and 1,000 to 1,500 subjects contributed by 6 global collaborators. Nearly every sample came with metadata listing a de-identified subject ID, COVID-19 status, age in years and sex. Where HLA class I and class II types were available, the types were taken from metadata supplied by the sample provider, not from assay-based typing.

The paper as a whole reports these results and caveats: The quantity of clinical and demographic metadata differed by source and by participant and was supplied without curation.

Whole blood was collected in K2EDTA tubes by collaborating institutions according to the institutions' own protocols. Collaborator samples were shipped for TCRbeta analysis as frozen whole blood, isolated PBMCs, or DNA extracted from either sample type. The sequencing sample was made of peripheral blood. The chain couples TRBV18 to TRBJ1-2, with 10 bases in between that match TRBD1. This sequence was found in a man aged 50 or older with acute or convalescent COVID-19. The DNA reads TGTGCCAGCTCACCAGGGACAGGGGAACATGGCTACACCTTC. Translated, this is CASSPGTGEHGYTF.